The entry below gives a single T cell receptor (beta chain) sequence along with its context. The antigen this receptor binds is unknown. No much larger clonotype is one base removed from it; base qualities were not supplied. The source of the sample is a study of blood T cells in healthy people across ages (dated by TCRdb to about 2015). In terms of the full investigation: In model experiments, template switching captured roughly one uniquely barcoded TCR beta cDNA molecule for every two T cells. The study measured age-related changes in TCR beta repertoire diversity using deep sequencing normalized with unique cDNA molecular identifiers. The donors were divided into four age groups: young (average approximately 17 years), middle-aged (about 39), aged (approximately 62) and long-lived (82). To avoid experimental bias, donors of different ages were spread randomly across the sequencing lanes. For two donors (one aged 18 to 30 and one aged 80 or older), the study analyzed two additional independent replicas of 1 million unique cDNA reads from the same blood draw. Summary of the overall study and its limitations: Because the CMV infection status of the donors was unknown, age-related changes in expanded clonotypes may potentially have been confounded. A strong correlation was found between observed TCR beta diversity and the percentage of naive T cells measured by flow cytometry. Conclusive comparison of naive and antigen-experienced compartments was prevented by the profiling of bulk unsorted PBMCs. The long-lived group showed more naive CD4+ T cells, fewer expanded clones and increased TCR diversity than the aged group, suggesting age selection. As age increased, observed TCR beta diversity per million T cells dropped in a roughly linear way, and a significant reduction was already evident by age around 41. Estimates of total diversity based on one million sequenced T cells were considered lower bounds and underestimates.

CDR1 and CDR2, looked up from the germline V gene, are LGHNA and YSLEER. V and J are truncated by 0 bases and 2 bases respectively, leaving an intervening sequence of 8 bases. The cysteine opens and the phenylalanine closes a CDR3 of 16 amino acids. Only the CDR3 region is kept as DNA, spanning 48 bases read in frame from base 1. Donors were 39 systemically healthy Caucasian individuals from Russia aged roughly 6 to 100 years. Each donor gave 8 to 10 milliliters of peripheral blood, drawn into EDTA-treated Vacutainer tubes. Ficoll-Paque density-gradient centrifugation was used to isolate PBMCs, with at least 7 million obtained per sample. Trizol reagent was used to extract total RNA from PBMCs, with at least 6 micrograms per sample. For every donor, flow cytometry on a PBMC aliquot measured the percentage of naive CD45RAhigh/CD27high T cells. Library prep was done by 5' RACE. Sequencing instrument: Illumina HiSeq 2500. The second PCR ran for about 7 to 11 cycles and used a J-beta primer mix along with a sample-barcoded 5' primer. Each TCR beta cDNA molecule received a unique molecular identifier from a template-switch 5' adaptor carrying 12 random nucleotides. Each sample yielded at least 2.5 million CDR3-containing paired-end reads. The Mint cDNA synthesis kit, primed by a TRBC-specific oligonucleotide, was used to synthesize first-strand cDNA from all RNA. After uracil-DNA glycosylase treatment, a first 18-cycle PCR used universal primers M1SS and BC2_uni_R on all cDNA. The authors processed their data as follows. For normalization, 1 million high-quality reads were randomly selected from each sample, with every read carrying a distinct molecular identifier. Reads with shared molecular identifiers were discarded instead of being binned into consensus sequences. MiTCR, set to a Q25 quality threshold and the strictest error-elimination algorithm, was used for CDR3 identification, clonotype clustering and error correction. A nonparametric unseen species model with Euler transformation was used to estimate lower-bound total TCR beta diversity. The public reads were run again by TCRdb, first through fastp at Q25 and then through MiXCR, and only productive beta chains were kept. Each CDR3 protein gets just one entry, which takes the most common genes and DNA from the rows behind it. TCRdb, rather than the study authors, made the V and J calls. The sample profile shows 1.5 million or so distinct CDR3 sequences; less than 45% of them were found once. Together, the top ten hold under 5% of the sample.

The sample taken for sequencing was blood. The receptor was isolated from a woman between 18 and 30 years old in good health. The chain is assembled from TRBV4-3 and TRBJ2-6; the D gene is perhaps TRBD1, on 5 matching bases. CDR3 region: CASSQELGAGANVLTF. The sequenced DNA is TGCGCCAGCAGCCAAGAGCTAGGGGCTGGGGCCAACGTCCTGACTTTC.